Reported below is one T cell receptor beta chain. This clonotype was recorded a few times. The antigen it recognizes is unknown. Base qualities are not provided; no much larger clone lies one nucleotide away. The record originates from a study of T cells in Graves' hyperthyroidism and ophthalmopathy (dated by TCRdb to between 2017 and 2020). Context from the whole study: Peripheral blood samples were taken at the time of initial diagnosis, prior to any treatment. To identify distinguishing TCR V-J signatures, a discovery cohort of about 100 patients was used, comprising 43 with Graves' ophthalmopathy and approximately 58 with stable Graves' hyperthyroidism. Prospective prediction of ophthalmopathy was tested in an independent validation cohort of 18 to 20 hyperthyroidism patients and 17 patients who later progressed to ophthalmopathy. The 95 to 100 discovery patients were divided at random into training and test sets in a 7:3 ratio. Thyroid tissue and blood T-cell repertoires from roughly six Graves' hyperthyroidism patients were also compared in the study. After sampling, hyperthyroidism patients received methimazole starting at 30 mg daily, and ophthalmopathy patients received high-dose intravenous methylprednisolone. TCR Vbeta CDR3 sequencing of approximately 140 peripheral blood samples (roughly 41 ophthalmopathy, 75 to 85 hyperthyroidism and approximately 17 progressor patients) is reported in the paper. The study at large found these results: Most expanded thyroid clonotypes (frequency above 0.001) were also detected in blood, a finding suggesting that blood repertoires may reflect thyroid immune responses. No statistical method was used to set the sample size in advance, and investigators knew the group allocation. During validation, the model predicted progression to ophthalmopathy a median of roughly six months ahead of onset, with around 71% sensitivity and less than 85% specificity. A 13 V-J signature model separated ophthalmopathy from stable hyperthyroidism, with around 88% sensitivity and roughly 81% specificity in cross-validation and 80%/75% in testing.

In the ophthalmopathy patients, disease was moderately to severely active, with a Clinical Activity Score of 3 or more, a NOSPECS grade of 4 or more, and a duration of less than 3 months. Any patient with an uncontrolled infection, another autoimmune disease, pregnancy or lactation was excluded. Diagnoses were based on clinical symptoms, serum thyroxine and TRAb, thyroid ultrasound and orbital computed tomography. PBMCs were isolated from about 10 ml of fresh peripheral blood by Ficoll-Paque density gradient centrifugation. Total RNA was extracted using Trizol reagent, and RNA quality was assessed on an Agilent 2100 Bioanalyzer. Reading from cysteine to phenylalanine, the CDR3 counts 11 amino acids. Of the read, only the CDR3 DNA is kept; its 33 bases are in frame from base 1. Taken from the germline V gene (reference sequence), the CDR1 and CDR2 loops are SGHAT and FQDESV. V and J are truncated by 2 bases and 8 bases respectively, leaving an intervening sequence of 7 bases.

The TCR beta CDR3 regions were amplified from RNA transcripts. For the first round of RT-PCR on the TCR CDR3, the HTBI primer set was used together with the Qiagen OneStep RT-PCR kit. Libraries were constructed in a second round of multiplex PCR, after which size selection and purification were carried out. The libraries were sequenced on an Illumina HiSeq2000 using paired-end 100 bp reads. Processing in the source paper ran as follows. SOAPnuke was used to process the raw data, with reads discarded if the reads contained adapters or uncalled bases, had a mean Phred below 15, or lacked an exact constant-primer or identifier match. High-quality paired reads were merged using COPE v1.2.5, and each unique nucleotide sequence was defined as a clonotype. MiTCR v1.1 was used to align clonotypes to the IMGT TRBV, TRBD and TRBJ reference segments. The analysis was restricted to V-J combinations with a frequency above 0.0001, which together covered just over 98% of the repertoires. The TCS score was defined as the ratio of F50 (clonal expansion) to E x V (chaos), calculated using BLOSUM62-based TCRdist between CDR3 peptides within each V-J. Welch's t-statistics and random forest reduced some 510 V-J features to about 13, which were used in a naive Bayes classifier (R e1071). Starting from the raw public reads, TCRdb applied fastp trimming at Q25, assembled clones with MiXCR and retained in-frame beta chains. Every entry covers one CDR3 protein and lists the most common genes and DNA from its rows. None of the V and J calls come from the authors' own analysis; TCRdb made them. This sample holds about half a million distinct CDR3 sequences; about 20% were observed only once. The biggest ten clones account for roughly 49% of the sample.

The sequence derives from a woman aged 70 to 79 with Graves' ophthalmopathy. Sequencing was carried out using blood. The rearrangement combines TRBV11-1 with TRBJ2-7; the D region may be TRBD1 or TRBD2, each matching 5 bases equally. The CDR3 amino acid sequence is: CASSLQGQQYF. The DNA sequence reads TGTGCCAGCAGCTTACAGGGACAGCAGTACTTC.